A selection of T cell receptor beta chains follows, all from one sample in a study of T cells in Graves' hyperthyroidism and ophthalmopathy. Each CDR3 protein gets one entry after TCRdb re-called the multiplex PCR reads with MiXCR. This table holds 500,000 to 700,000 distinct CDR3 sequences, roughly a sixth found once. The material sequenced was blood. These receptor sequences come from a young woman with Graves' hyperthyroidism. Both conserved end residues are part of each CDR3. The D gene is left open where the match is weak. The listing skips clone size in some rows; elsewhere it reads once, few, many or a size class.

V gene	clone size	D gene	J gene	CDR3 DNA	CDR3 protein
TRBV2	many	.	TRBJ1-2	TGTGCCAGCTCCCCGGATTATCTCAACTATGGCTACACCTTC	CASSPDYLNYGYTF
TRBV6-1	few	TRBD2	TRBJ2-1	TGTGCCAGCAGTGAACGGTCTAGCGGTTACAATGAGCAGTTCTTC	CASSERSSGYNEQFF
TRBV27	many	.	TRBJ1-2	TGTGCCAGCAGTTCTCCCCCGCCTAACTATGGCTACACCTTC	CASSSPPPNYGYTF
TRBV11-2	many	TRBD2	TRBJ2-3	TGTGCCAGCAGCCCCGGACTAGCGGGAGGTCCAACAGATACGCAGTATTTT	CASSPGLAGGPTDTQYF
TRBV28	few	.	TRBJ2-2	TGTGCCAGCAGTTTATCGGGTCGCAGGCGGAGCGGGGAGCTGTTTTTT	CASSLSGRRRSGELFF
TRBV12-3/TRBV12-4	.	.	TRBJ1-6	TGTGCCAGCAGTTTATTAGCCCTAACGGGTTCACCCCTCCACTTT	CASSLLALTGSPLHF
TRBV5-1	many	TRBD1	TRBJ2-1	TGCGCCAGCAGCTCCCGGGACAGGGACATCGATGAGCAGTTCTTC	CASSSRDRDIDEQFF
TRBV7-9	few	TRBD1	TRBJ2-7	TGTGCCAGCAGCTTAGGGACAGGCAGTGTCGAGCAGTACTTC	CASSLGTGSVEQYF
TRBV6-5	.	.	TRBJ2-7	TGTGCCAGCAGTTACTCGCGGACAGCCACCTACGAGCAGTACTTC	CASSYSRTATYEQYF
TRBV7-2	few	.	TRBJ2-7	TGTGCCAGCAGCTTAGCCCAATTTGGGACGGGTGGGAGAGGCGACGAGCAGTACTTC	CASSLAQFGTGGRGDEQYF
TRBV11-2	few	TRBD2	TRBJ2-5	TGTGCCAGCAGCTTAGTGGGACTAGCGGGAACGGGGGAGACCCAGTACTTC	CASSLVGLAGTGETQYF
TRBV2	.	.	TRBJ1-2	TGTGCCAGCAGTGAAGAAGTGGGGACCTATGGCTACACCTTC	CASSEEVGTYGYTF
TRBV13	many	.	TRBJ2-3	TGTGCCAGCAGCTTATCTAGGCGGGACACAGATACGCAGTATTTT	CASSLSRRDTDTQYF
TRBV4-1	few	TRBD1	TRBJ1-1	TGCGCCAGCAGCCAGGGACAGGGAAGGAACACTGAAGCTTTCTTT	CASSQGQGRNTEAFF
TRBV20-1	many	TRBD2	TRBJ2-7	TGCAGTGCTTTAGCGGGAGGCCCTTCCCACGAGCAGTACTTC	CSALAGGPSHEQYF
TRBV11-1	many	TRBD2	TRBJ2-1	TGTGCCAGCAGCCGAAGGGGTGGGACTAGCGGATACAATGAGCAGTTCTTC	CASSRRGGTSGYNEQFF
TRBV30	few	.	TRBJ1-5	TGTGCCTTCCGACAGGACTTCGATCAGCCCCAGCATTTT	CAFRQDFDQPQHF
TRBV7-9	many	TRBD2	TRBJ2-1	TGTGCCAGCAGCTTCCATACTAGCGGGGCACGGGATGAGCAGTTCTTC	CASSFHTSGARDEQFF
TRBV12-3/TRBV12-4	few	TRBD1	TRBJ1-4	TGTGCCAGCACCCAGGACAGGGCGGCGACTAATGAAAAACTGTTTTTT	CASTQDRAATNEKLFF
TRBV28	many	.	TRBJ2-5	TGTGCCAGCAGTTCCCCATTAGAGACCCAGTACTTC	CASSSPLETQYF
TRBV6-6	few	.	TRBJ2-7	TGTGCCAGCAGTTACTCCCCGTTCGTTTCCTACGAGCAGTACTTC	CASSYSPFVSYEQYF
TRBV5-1	few	.	TRBJ1-1	TGCGCCAGCAGCAACCGGGGGGGGAACACTGAAGCTTTCTTT	CASSNRGGNTEAFF
TRBV6-1	.	.	TRBJ1-2	TGTGCCAGCAGTGAAGACAGTGGCTATGGCTACACCTTC	CASSEDSGYGYTF
TRBV7-9	few	TRBD1	TRBJ1-2	TGTGCCAGCAGCTTCCAGGGGACAGGGTTAGCTAACTATGGCTACACCTTC	CASSFQGTGLANYGYTF
TRBV27	many	.	TRBJ2-7	TGTGCCAGCAGTTTATTTCCGCGGGGACCCTACGAGCAGTACTTC	CASSLFPRGPYEQYF
TRBV30	many	.	TRBJ2-7	TGTGCCTGGAGCTGGGACTCACTAACCTCCTACGAGCAGTACTTC	CAWSWDSLTSYEQYF